This T cell receptor (beta chain) was captured in a study of CD8+ T cells in alopecia areata. Extraction of RNA preceded its reverse transcription into cDNA, which served as the sequencing template. Clones were read by immunoSEQ multiplex PCR, and TCRdb kept only the in-frame ones, dropping some. The sample has about 70,000 clones, under 55% seen once. V was cut by 0 bases and J by 3 bases, with 14 bases left in between. The CDR3 is 16 residues long. Germline CDR1 LGHNA, CDR2 YSLEER. The sequencing here drew on CD8+ T cells sorted from blood, taken at week 0. This clonotype was obtained from a human donor with alopecia areata. This rearrangement joins TRBV4-3 to TRBJ1-2; possibly TRBD1 for D (6 bases). The CDR3 sequence: CASSQDRTELYYGYTF. The CDR3 coding sequence is TGCGCCAGCAGCCAAGATAGGACAGAGCTCTACTATGGCTACACCTTC.